A selection of T cell receptor beta chains follows, all from one sample in a study of blood T cell repertoires in COVID-19. Profiled with immunoSEQ multiplex PCR; TCRdb holds only in-frame clones, not every one. The sample shows more than 350,000 clones, approximately 90% of them seen only once. Sequencing input: PBMCs or T cells enriched from blood (not recorded which). The origin of the receptors is a man aged 18-30 years who had recovered from COVID-19. Both conserved end residues are part of each CDR3. The order of the fields is D gene, J gene, V gene, clone size, CDR3 DNA, CDR3 protein. D genes are given only for firm matches. Not every row has a clone size; where given, it reads once, few, many or a size class.

. | TRBJ1-6 | TRBV29-1 | . | TGCAGCGTCCCCGGGAGGCCGGGTTCACCCCTCCACTTT | CSVPGRPGSPLHF
TRBD1 | TRBJ1-6 | TRBV2 | . | TGTGCCGGCCGGGACAGAGTGAATTCACCCCTCCACTTT | CAGRDRVNSPLHF
. | TRBJ2-5 | TRBV29-1 | . | TGCAGCGTTGGAGCGGGTGTGGAGACCCAGTACTTC | CSVGAGVETQYF
. | TRBJ2-2 | TRBV7-3 | few | TGTGCCAGCAAGACCCAGGGTAACACCGGGGAGCTGTTTTTT | CASKTQGNTGELFF
. | TRBJ2-1 | TRBV4-1 | few | TGCGCCAGCAGCCAAGCGGGAGCCCCTTACAATGAGCAGTTCTTC | CASSQAGAPYNEQFF
TRBD2 | TRBJ2-3 | TRBV3-1/TRBV3-2 | . | TGTGCCAGCAGCCAAGGACTAGCTGCAGATACGCAGTATTTT | CASSQGLAADTQYF
TRBD2 | TRBJ2-1 | TRBV25-1 | once | TGTGCCAGCAGTGATCCCCGACTAGCGGGGGACTACAATGAGCAGTTCTTC | CASSDPRLAGDYNEQFF
TRBD1 | TRBJ1-5 | TRBV19 | . | TGTGCCAGTAGTATAACAGGGGCTAATCAGCCCCAGCATTTT | CASSITGANQPQHF
. | TRBJ2-7 | TRBV6-2/TRBV6-3 | . | TGTGCCAGCAGTTACCTCGGAGGCCTTGAGCAGTACTTC | CASSYLGGLEQYF
TRBD2 | TRBJ2-7 | TRBV28 | . | TGTGCCAGCGGACTAGTCTACGAGCAGTACTTC | CASGLVYEQYF
. | TRBJ2-3 | TRBV27 | . | TGTGCCAGCAGTCCCGCGCGCACAGATACGCAGTATTTT | CASSPARTDTQYF
TRBD1 | TRBJ2-7 | TRBV5-8 | few | TGTGCCAGCAGCTTGGGACAGGGAATCTACGAGCAGTACTTC | CASSLGQGIYEQYF
TRBD2 | TRBJ2-1 | TRBV7-3 | . | TGTGCCAGCAGCTCGACTAGCGGGCCTTACAATGAGCAGTTCTTC | CASSSTSGPYNEQFF
. | TRBJ2-3 | TRBV6-5 | . | TGTGCCAGCCGAGGACAGAGCACAGATACGCAGTATTTT | CASRGQSTDTQYF
. | TRBJ1-4 | TRBV7-9 | once | TGTGCCAGCAGCCTACAGGAGTCGGCTGAAAAACTGTTTTTT | CASSLQESAEKLFF
TRBD1 | TRBJ2-5 | TRBV5-1 | . | TGCGCCAGCAGCGTGCTGGGACAGCGCCAAGAGACCCAGTACTTC | CASSVLGQRQETQYF
. | TRBJ2-1 | TRBV18 | . | TGTGCCAGCTCACTCGGACAGTATGAGCAGTTCTTC | CASSLGQYEQFF
. | TRBJ2-1 | TRBV19 | . | TGTGCCAGTAAACTGCTAGGGGGAGAGCGGGGCTCCTACAATGAGCAGTTCTTC | CASKLLGGERGSYNEQFF
TRBD2 | TRBJ2-5 | TRBV24-1 | . | TGTGCCTCCGCGGGAGTTGAAGAGACCCAGTACTTC | CASAGVEETQYF
. | TRBJ1-3 | TRBV28 | once | TGTGCCAGCAGTAAAATCAGGGGCTCTGGAAACACCATATATTTT | CASSKIRGSGNTIYF
TRBD2 | TRBJ2-5 | TRBV15 | few | TGTGCCACCAGCGGTCTTAGCGGGGGGTTGGGGGAGACCCAGTACTTC | CATSGLSGGLGETQYF
TRBD1 | TRBJ1-1 | TRBV28 | . | TGTGCCAGCACCTCCGGACAGGGCAACACTGAAGCTTTCTTT | CASTSGQGNTEAFF
TRBD2 | TRBJ2-3 | TRBV4-2 | . | TGTGCCAGCAGCCAAGAGCGGGGGGGCCCAGATACGCAGTATTTT | CASSQERGGPDTQYF
TRBD1 | TRBJ1-2 | TRBV6-2/TRBV6-3 | . | TGTGCCAGCAGTTACTCGATGTCCGGGGACAGAAACTATGGCTACACCTTC | CASSYSMSGDRNYGYTF
. | TRBJ2-1 | TRBV7-6 | . | TGTGCCAGCAGCCCCAAGGCCGGGACTCTCCCCTACAATGAGCAGTTCTTC | CASSPKAGTLPYNEQFF
. | TRBJ1-4 | TRBV5-1 | . | TGCGCCAGCAGCTTGGGGGGTACAGGGGAAAAACTGTTTTTT | CASSLGGTGEKLFF
TRBD1 | TRBJ1-1 | TRBV10-3 | . | TGTGCCATCAGTGGGGACAGGTTCCGCACTGAAGCTTTCTTT | CAISGDRFRTEAFF
TRBD2 | TRBJ2-2 | TRBV7-8 | . | TGTGCCAGCAGCCGAGGGAGCGGGAGATCCGGCGGGGAGCTGTTTTTT | CASSRGSGRSGGELFF
TRBD1 | TRBJ2-7 | TRBV19 | . | TGTGCCAGTAGTCCTACGACAGGGGGCCGCGAGCAGTACTTC | CASSPTTGGREQYF
. | TRBJ1-5 | TRBV7-6 | . | TGTGCCAGCAGCTTAGGCCTGGGAGGCAGTTATAGCAATCAGCCCCAGCATTTT | CASSLGLGGSYSNQPQHF
. | TRBJ2-7 | TRBV5-6 | . | TGTGCCAGCAGCTTGGAGTATCGGGGCTACGAGCAGTACTTC | CASSLEYRGYEQYF
. | TRBJ2-7 | TRBV18 | . | TGTGCCAGCTCACCACATCCCCCCGACACTTCCTACGAGCAGTACTTC | CASSPHPPDTSYEQYF
. | TRBJ2-1 | TRBV20-1 | . | TGCAGTGCCATCCGGACACGCCAGTTCTTC | CSAIRTRQFF
TRBD1 | TRBJ1-1 | TRBV5-1 | . | TGCGCCAGCAGCTTGGAGGAGGGGGCCGGTGTCACTGAAGCTTTCTTT | CASSLEEGAGVTEAFF
TRBD2 | TRBJ2-7 | TRBV5-4 | . | TGTGCCAGCAGCTTGGCCGTCGGGACTAGCGGGAGTTTCGGGCAGTACTTC | CASSLAVGTSGSFGQYF
. | TRBJ1-4 | TRBV7-9 | . | TGTGCCAGCAGCTTAAGCTCTTTTCAGGCACAAAAACTGTTTTTT | CASSLSSFQAQKLFF
. | TRBJ1-1 | TRBV7-3 | once | TGTGCCAGCAGCTTAATCGCGGGGAGCGGAACTGAAGCTTTCTTT | CASSLIAGSGTEAFF
. | TRBJ1-5 | TRBV3-1/TRBV3-2 | once | TGTGCCAGCAGCCAACACGGCGGGGGGATAAATCAGCCCCAGCATTTT | CASSQHGGGINQPQHF